In its sample, the clone carrying this TCR beta chain was seen a few times. No antigen is known for it. V was trimmed by 4 bases and J by 0 bases, leaving 10 bases between them. The CDR3 spans 14 residues. The germline CDR1 and CDR2 sequences are MGHDK and SYGVNS. This sample stems from a study of cytomegalovirus exposure and HLA in healthy donors. The PCR ran on 60 Vbeta and 13 Jbeta primers. The data were produced by immunoSEQ multiplex PCR, yet TCRdb's version contains in-frame clones alone and is incomplete. Of about 130,000 clones listed, less than 85% were seen once; the top ten hold 1%. General study findings and limits: The number of N-insertions in an Asian-associated ancestry cluster was reportedly below the 666-donor mean in a later analysis.

The chain links TRBV25-1 to TRBJ2-7; unclear D gene. The sequenced material came from PBMCs. The sequence was obtained from a man between 40 and 49 years old in good health and CMV-seronegative. CDR3 nucleotides: TGTGCCAGCAGTGGCACACGGAGCTCCTACGAGCAGTACTTC. Its translation is CASSGTRSSYEQYF.